The rows below give T cell receptor beta chains drawn from one sample of a study of T-cell reconstitution after alpha-beta-depleted transplantation in children. From the PCR reads, TCRdb called clonotypes with MiXCR, one entry per CDR3 protein. The sample consists of roughly 350,000 distinct CDR3 sequences, roughly 15% of them appearing once. This sample comprised PBMCs, mostly from graft donor cells, obtained 360 days after TCRalphabeta/CD19-depleted stem cell transplant. All receptors come from a male patient aged 2 to 10 who had a stem cell transplant for acute lymphoblastic leukemia, so the T cells may come from the graft donor. Each CDR3 is given with its conserved first and last residue. D genes are given only for firm matches. Not every row has a clone size; where given, it reads once, few, many or a size class.

>few|TRBD2|TRBV20-1|TRBJ2-7
CSARDASSGRNEQYF
TGCAGTGCTAGAGATGCGTCTAGCGGGAGGAACGAGCAGTACTTC
>-|TRBD1|TRBV5-6|TRBJ1-2
CASSEGVGQGAGGYTF
TGTGCCAGCAGCGAAGGGGTCGGCCAGGGGGCAGGTGGCTACACCTTC
>many|-|TRBV5-1|TRBJ1-5
CASSLTGASYQPQHF
TGCGCCAGCAGCTTGACGGGGGCCAGTTATCAGCCCCAGCATTTT
>few|TRBD1|TRBV29-1|TRBJ2-7
CSVQPGTGLLYEQYF
TGCAGCGTCCAACCCGGGACAGGGCTCTTGTACGAGCAGTACTTC
>-|-|TRBV3-1|TRBJ2-1
CASSPSDGYNEQFF
TGTGCCAGCAGCCCCTCGGACGGCTACAATGAGCAGTTCTTC
>-|-|TRBV12-3/TRBV12-4|TRBJ2-5
CASSLSGTGQRLSYF
TGTGCCAGCAGTTTAAGTGGGACCGGACAACGGCTCTCGTACTTC
>few|-|TRBV7-8|TRBJ2-7
CASSFTGYSYEQYF
TGTGCCAGCAGCTTTACAGGGTACTCCTACGAGCAGTACTTC
>few|-|TRBV15|TRBJ2-7
CATSRDPSYEQYF
TGTGCCACCAGCAGAGATCCCTCCTACGAGCAGTACTTC
>few|-|TRBV7-9|TRBJ1-4
CASRPATNEKLFF
TGTGCCAGCCGGCCGGCAACTAATGAAAAACTGTTTTTT
>few|TRBD2|TRBV4-1|TRBJ2-6
CASSQAITAGAGANVLTF
TGCGCCAGCAGCCAAGCGATAACAGCGGGAGCTGGGGCCAACGTCCTGACTTTC
>few|-|TRBV10-3|TRBJ2-2
CAIRVQGPGELFF
TGTGCCATCAGGGTACAGGGCCCCGGGGAGCTGTTTTTT
>many|-|TRBV19|TRBJ2-5
CASSIPGIQETQYF
TGTGCCAGTAGTATACCAGGCATCCAAGAGACCCAGTACTTC
>once|TRBD1|TRBV9|TRBJ1-1
CASSKFGQGNTEAFF
TGTGCCAGCAGTAAATTTGGACAGGGGAACACTGAAGCTTTCTTT
>many|-|TRBV6-1|TRBJ2-7
CATTPGPTYEQYF
TGTGCCACTACCCCGGGACCTACCTACGAGCAGTACTTC
>few|TRBD1|TRBV29-1|TRBJ2-2
CSARTTGAGELFF
TGCAGCGCGAGAACAACAGGGGCCGGGGAGCTGTTTTTT
>few|-|TRBV27|TRBJ2-1
CASSLVPRPAVYSGHEQFF
TGTGCCAGCAGTTTGGTCCCCAGGCCAGCAGTTTATTCCGGTCATGAGCAGTTCTTC
>-|-|TRBV20-1|TRBJ2-4
CSAMWYREAKNIQYF
TGCAGTGCTATGTGGTACAGGGAGGCCAAAAACATTCAGTACTTC
>-|-|TRBV7-2|TRBJ2-7
CASSLNEHYSYEQYF
TGTGCCAGCAGCTTAAATGAGCACTACTCCTACGAGCAGTACTTC
>many|TRBD2|TRBV28|TRBJ2-1
CASSLFGTSGMGEQFF
TGTGCCAGCAGTTTATTTGGGACTAGCGGGATGGGTGAGCAGTTCTTC
>few|-|TRBV4-1|TRBJ2-1
CASSQPYDQYNEQFF
TGCGCCAGCAGCCAACCTTACGACCAGTACAATGAGCAGTTCTTC
>few|-|TRBV19|TRBJ2-4
CASSIQGGNIQYF
TGTGCCAGTAGTATCCAGGGAGGAAACATTCAGTACTTC
>-|-|TRBV29-1|TRBJ2-2
CSVEVGRGTGELFF
TGCAGCGTTGAAGTGGGACGGGGCACCGGGGAGCTGTTTTTT
>few|-|TRBV5-6|TRBJ2-7
CASSLTWKARGDEQYF
TGTGCCAGCAGCTTAACGTGGAAGGCACGAGGCGACGAGCAGTACTTC
>few|TRBD1|TRBV28|TRBJ2-7
CASSPSGTGVYEQYF
TGTGCCAGCAGTCCTTCCGGGACAGGGGTATACGAGCAGTACTTC
>-|-|TRBV5-1|TRBJ2-2
CARPTSGRNTGELFF
TGCGCCCGCCCGACGTCGGGGAGGAACACCGGGGAGCTGTTTTTT
>-|-|TRBV7-9|TRBJ1-2
CASTAGYGYTF
TGTGCCAGCACAGCAGGCTATGGCTACACCTTC
>few|-|TRBV5-1|TRBJ2-3
CASSLDTTSTDTQYF
TGCGCCAGCAGCCTTGACACAACTAGCACAGATACGCAGTATTTT
>-|TRBD2|TRBV6-2/TRBV6-3|TRBJ2-3
CASSHSGRQDTQYF
TGTGCCAGCAGCCACAGCGGGAGGCAAGATACGCAGTATTTT
>many|-|TRBV12-3/TRBV12-4|TRBJ2-5
CASSFSWKETQYF
TGTGCCAGCAGCTTTAGTTGGAAAGAGACCCAGTACTTC
>-|-|TRBV7-8|TRBJ2-3
CASSLAGPARTQYF
TGTGCCAGCAGCTTAGCGGGGCCCGCCCGTACGCAGTATTTT
>many|TRBD1|TRBV6-2/TRBV6-3|TRBJ2-1
CASSYSGLTGANEQFF
TGTGCCAGCAGTTACTCAGGTCTGACAGGGGCCAATGAGCAGTTCTTC
>few|-|TRBV11-3|TRBJ2-1
CASSSNQGAEQFF
TGTGCCAGCAGCTCCAACCAGGGAGCTGAGCAGTTCTTC
>-|TRBD1|TRBV9|TRBJ2-1
CASSARDRAYEQFF
TGTGCAAGCAGCGCTAGGGACAGGGCCTATGAGCAGTTCTTC
>many|-|TRBV28|TRBJ2-1
CASSLRPSPGYSYNEQFF
TGTGCCAGCAGTTTGAGACCCTCCCCAGGCTACTCCTACAATGAGCAGTTCTTC
>few|TRBD2|TRBV10-3|TRBJ2-5
CAISESGGTETQYF
TGTGCCATCAGTGAGTCCGGGGGGACGGAGACCCAGTACTTC
>few|-|TRBV5-1|TRBJ2-5
CASSLVAVETQYF
TGCGCCAGCAGCTTGGTGGCGGTAGAGACCCAGTACTTC
>many|TRBD1|TRBV20-1|TRBJ2-1
CSLKPTGQDMRQFF
TGCAGTTTGAAACCGACAGGGCAGGACATGAGGCAGTTCTTC
>-|TRBD2|TRBV7-9|TRBJ2-2
CASSLSGEAGELFF
TGTGCCAGCAGCTTAAGCGGGGAAGCCGGGGAGCTGTTTTTT
>-|TRBD2|TRBV27|TRBJ2-1
CARSYFSGRIYNEQFF
TGTGCCAGGTCGTACTTTAGCGGGAGGATTTACAATGAGCAGTTCTTC
>-|-|TRBV28|TRBJ1-2
CASSSGGAEAANYGYTF
TGTGCCAGCAGTTCGGGGGGCGCGGAGGCAGCTAACTATGGCTACACCTTC
>few|TRBD1|TRBV29-1|TRBJ1-2
CSVEIGTDLDSYGYTF
TGCAGCGTTGAAATAGGGACAGACTTAGACAGCTATGGCTACACCTTC
>-|-|TRBV3-1|TRBJ2-1
CASSPLTPLFYNEQFF
TGTGCCAGCAGCCCTTTAACACCTCTTTTTTACAATGAGCAGTTCTTC
>few|-|TRBV4-1|TRBJ2-5
CASSHRSHKETQYF
TGCGCCAGCAGCCATAGGAGTCACAAAGAGACCCAGTACTTC
>-|TRBD1|TRBV7-6|TRBJ1-3
CASSLGTGVSSGGNTIYF
TGTGCCAGCAGCTTAGGGACAGGGGTTTCCTCGGGGGGAAACACCATATATTTT
>-|-|TRBV11-1|TRBJ2-7
CASSLAPWQGEYEQYF
TGTGCCAGCAGCTTAGCGCCTTGGCAGGGAGAGTACGAGCAGTACTTC
>many|-|TRBV3-1|TRBJ2-1
CASSPVQTWGYNEQFF
TGTGCCAGCAGCCCAGTGCAGACCTGGGGCTACAATGAGCAGTTCTTC
>-|-|TRBV27|TRBJ2-4
CASSLSWTALAKNIQYF
TGTGCCAGCAGTCTTTCTTGGACGGCCTTAGCCAAAAACATTCAGTACTTC
>-|-|TRBV14|TRBJ2-4
CASSPKTDSNIQYF
TGTGCCAGCAGCCCCAAGACAGATTCTAACATTCAGTACTTC
>few|TRBD2|TRBV20-1|TRBJ2-1
CSARRPLAGGPGNEQFF
TGCAGTGCTAGACGACCCCTAGCGGGAGGGCCGGGGAATGAGCAGTTCTTC
>-|-|TRBV5-6|TRBJ2-5
CASSFRDAWQETQYF
TGTGCCAGCAGCTTCCGGGACGCTTGGCAAGAGACCCAGTACTTC
>-|-|TRBV25-1|TRBJ1-1
CASSANRAGRAFF
TGTGCCAGCAGTGCTAACAGGGCGGGGAGAGCTTTCTTT
>-|-|TRBV7-2|TRBJ2-3
CASSLEVTDTQYF
TGTGCCAGCAGCTTAGAAGTCACAGATACGCAGTATTTT
>few|TRBD2|TRBV29-1|TRBJ2-1
CSVDPSGTTYNEQFF
TGCAGCGTTGACCCTAGCGGGACCACCTACAATGAGCAGTTCTTC
>-|-|TRBV6-2/TRBV6-3|TRBJ2-5
CASSYSGHPQETQYF
TGTGCCAGCAGTTACTCGGGACACCCACAAGAGACCCAGTACTTC
>many|-|TRBV12-3/TRBV12-4|TRBJ2-3
CASSLSGPPGTDTQYF
TGTGCCAGCAGTTTATCGGGCCCCCCTGGCACAGATACGCAGTATTTT
>-|TRBD1|TRBV24-1|TRBJ2-4
CATSDGTGTNIQYF
TGTGCCACCAGTGATGGGACAGGGACAAACATTCAGTACTTC
>-|-|TRBV7-6|TRBJ2-3
CASSLMGQGLSTDTQYF
TGTGCCAGCAGCTTAATGGGCCAAGGATTGAGCACAGATACGCAGTATTTT